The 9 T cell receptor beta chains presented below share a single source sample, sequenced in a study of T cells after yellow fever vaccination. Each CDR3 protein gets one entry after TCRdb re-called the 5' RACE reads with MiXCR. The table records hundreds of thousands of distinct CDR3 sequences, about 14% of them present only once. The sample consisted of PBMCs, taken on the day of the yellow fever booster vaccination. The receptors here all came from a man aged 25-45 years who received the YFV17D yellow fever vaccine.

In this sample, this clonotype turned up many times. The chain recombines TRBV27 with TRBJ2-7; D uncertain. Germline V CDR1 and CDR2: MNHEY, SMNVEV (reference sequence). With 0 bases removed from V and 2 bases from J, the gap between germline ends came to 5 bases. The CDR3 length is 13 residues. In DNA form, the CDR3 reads TGTGCCAGCAGTTTATCTAGGGCCTACGAGCAGTACTTC. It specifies CASSLSRAYEQYF.

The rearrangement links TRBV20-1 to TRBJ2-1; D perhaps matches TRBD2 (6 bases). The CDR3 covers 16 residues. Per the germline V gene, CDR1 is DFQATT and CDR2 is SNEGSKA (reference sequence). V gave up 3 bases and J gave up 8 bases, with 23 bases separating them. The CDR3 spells CSARAGLALSLHEQFF. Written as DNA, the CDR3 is TGCAGTGCTAGGGCCGGGCTAGCGTTGAGTTTGCATGAGCAGTTCTTC.

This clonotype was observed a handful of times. For the CDR3, the DNA is TGCGCCAGGGATAGCGGGCCCACCTACGAGCAGTACTTC. Translating it yields CARDSGPTYEQYF. J is TRBJ2-7 and V is TRBV4-1; 7 nucleotides align to TRBD2. V shed 9 bases, J shed 2 bases, and the junction held 7 bases outside the gene matches. CDR1 MGHRA and CDR2 YSYEKL come from the germline V gene. This CDR3 region has 13 residues.

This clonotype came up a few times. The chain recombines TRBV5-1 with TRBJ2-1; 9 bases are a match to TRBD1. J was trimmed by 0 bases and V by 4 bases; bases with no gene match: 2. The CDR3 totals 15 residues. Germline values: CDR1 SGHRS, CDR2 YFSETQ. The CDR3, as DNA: TGCGCCAGCAGCAGGGACAGGGTCTCCTACAATGAGCAGTTCTTC. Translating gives CASSRDRVSYNEQFF.

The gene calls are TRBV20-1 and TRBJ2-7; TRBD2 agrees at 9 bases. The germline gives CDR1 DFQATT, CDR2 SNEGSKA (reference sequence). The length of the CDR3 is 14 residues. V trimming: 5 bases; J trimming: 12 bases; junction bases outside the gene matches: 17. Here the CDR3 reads CSAGGLAGSIRSYF. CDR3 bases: TGCAGTGCTGGAGGTCTAGCGGGATCGATCCGGTCGTACTTC.

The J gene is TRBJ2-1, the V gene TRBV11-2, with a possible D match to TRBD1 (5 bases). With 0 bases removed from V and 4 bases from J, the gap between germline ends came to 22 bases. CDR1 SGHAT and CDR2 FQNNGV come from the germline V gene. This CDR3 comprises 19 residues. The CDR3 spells CASSLDGAHPRKKYNEQFF. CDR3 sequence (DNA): TGTGCCAGCAGCTTAGATGGGGCTCATCCTCGAAAAAAATACAATGAGCAGTTCTTC.

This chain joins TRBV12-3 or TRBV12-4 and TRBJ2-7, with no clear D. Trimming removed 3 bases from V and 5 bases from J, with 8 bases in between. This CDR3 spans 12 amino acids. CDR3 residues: CASSFFGDEQYF. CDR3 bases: TGTGCCAGCAGTTTTTTTGGCGACGAGCAGTACTTC.

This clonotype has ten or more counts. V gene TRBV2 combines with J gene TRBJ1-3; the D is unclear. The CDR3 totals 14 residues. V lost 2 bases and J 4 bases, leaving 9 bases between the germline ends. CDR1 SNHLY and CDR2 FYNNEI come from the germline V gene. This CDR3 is CASSEHQTGNTIYF. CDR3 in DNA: TGTGCCAGCAGTGAACACCAAACGGGAAACACCATATATTTT.

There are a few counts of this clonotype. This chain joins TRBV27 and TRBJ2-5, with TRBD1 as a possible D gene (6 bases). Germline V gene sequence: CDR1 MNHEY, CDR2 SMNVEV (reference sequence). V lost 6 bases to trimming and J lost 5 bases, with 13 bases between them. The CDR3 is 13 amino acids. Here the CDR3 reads CASRLGAGETQYF. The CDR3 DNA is TGTGCCAGCAGGCTGGGGGCCGGGGAGACCCAGTACTTC.